This T cell receptor beta chain was sequenced during a study of CD8+ T cells in alopecia areata. Study context: Patients in the study were on tofacitinib for 6 to 18 months, then off it for 6 months.

Germline CDR1 is MDHEN and CDR2 is SYDVKM. V trimming: 3 bases; J trimming: 5 bases; junction bases outside the gene matches: 9. The length of the CDR3 is 16 residues. Study-wide results and caveats: Clonality exceeded that of normal scalp in lesional scalp, most notably in alopecia totalis/universalis. Normal skin contains resident alphabeta T cells, and these are also sequenced in scalp samples.

Comments on this clone: Its antigen is as yet unknown.

Extraction and reverse transcription of RNA yielded cDNA as the sequencing template. Sequencing was performed with immunoSEQ multiplex PCR; in TCRdb, only in-frame clones are kept and a portion is missing. The table shows 170,000 or so clones, with 50% to 60% occurring only once. This specimen consisted of CD4+ T cells sorted from blood, obtained at week 0. V and J are TRBV28 and TRBJ1-5; 8 bases align to TRBD1. The source is a human donor with alopecia areata. CDR3 loop: CASSFRDRGLHQPQHF. The CDR3 nucleotides are TGTGCCAGCAGTTTCCGCGACAGGGGCCTTCATCAGCCCCAGCATTTT.